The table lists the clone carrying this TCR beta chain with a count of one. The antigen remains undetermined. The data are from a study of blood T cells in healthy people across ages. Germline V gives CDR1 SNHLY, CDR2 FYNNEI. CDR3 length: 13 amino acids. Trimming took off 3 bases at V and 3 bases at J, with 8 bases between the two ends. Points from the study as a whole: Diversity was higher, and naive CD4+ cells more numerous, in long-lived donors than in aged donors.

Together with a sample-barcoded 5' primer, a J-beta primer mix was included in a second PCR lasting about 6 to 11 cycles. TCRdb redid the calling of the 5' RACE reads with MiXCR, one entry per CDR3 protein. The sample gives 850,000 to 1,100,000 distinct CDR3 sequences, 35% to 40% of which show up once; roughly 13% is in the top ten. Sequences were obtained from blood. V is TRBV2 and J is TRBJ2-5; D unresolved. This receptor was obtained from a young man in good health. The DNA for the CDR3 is TGTGCCAGCAGTGACACCAACGAAGAGACCCAGTACTTC. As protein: CASSDTNEETQYF.